The present T cell receptor beta chain was sequenced within a study of CD8+CD57+ T cells in acquired aplastic anemia. For the study at large: Quantities of DNA derived from sorted CD4+ and CD8+ cells averaged around 3.2 ug. Findings and limits, study-wide: Fewer than 30 CD8+ CDR3 sequences were shared between patients and controls.

Regarding this clonotype: Its matching antigen is unknown.

Germline values: CDR1 SGDLS, CDR2 YYNGEE. The CDR3 is made up of 15 amino acids. V shed 4 bases and J 2 bases; nucleotides not matched to a gene: 7. All patients picked for sequencing had shown, by flow cytometry, an expansion of CD8+CD57+ cells. Severe acquired aplastic anemia was the diagnosis recorded for all patients. Profiling that covered TCR beta VDJ and CDR3 relied on genomic DNA as its template. TCRdb independently ran MiXCR on the reads; one entry per CDR3 protein. The sample carries approximately 40,000 distinct CDR3 sequences, roughly 69% recorded once. This sequence joins TRBV9 and TRBJ1-2, with 8 bases that match TRBD1. Source material: sorted CD4+, CD8+, or CD8+CD57+ T cells (not recorded which) from PBMCs. The sequence came from a human donor with aplastic anemia. The CDR3 protein is CASSTGQAFNYGYTF. CDR3 nucleotide sequence: TGTGCCAGCAGCACGGGACAGGCCTTCAACTATGGCTACACCTTC.